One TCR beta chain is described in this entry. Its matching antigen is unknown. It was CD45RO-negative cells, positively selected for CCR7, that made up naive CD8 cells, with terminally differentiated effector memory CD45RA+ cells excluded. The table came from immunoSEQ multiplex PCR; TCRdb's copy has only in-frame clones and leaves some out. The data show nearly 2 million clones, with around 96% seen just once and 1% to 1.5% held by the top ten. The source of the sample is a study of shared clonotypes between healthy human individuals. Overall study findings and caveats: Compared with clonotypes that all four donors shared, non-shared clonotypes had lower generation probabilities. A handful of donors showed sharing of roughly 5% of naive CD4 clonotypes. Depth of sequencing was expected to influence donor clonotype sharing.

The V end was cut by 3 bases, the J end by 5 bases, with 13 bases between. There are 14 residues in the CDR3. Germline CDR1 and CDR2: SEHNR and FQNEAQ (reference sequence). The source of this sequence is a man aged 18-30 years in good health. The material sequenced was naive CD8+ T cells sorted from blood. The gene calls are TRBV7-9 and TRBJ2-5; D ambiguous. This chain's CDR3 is CASSFLPNPETQYF. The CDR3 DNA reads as TGTGCCAGCAGCTTTTTACCCAATCCGGAGACCCAGTACTTC.